This T cell receptor (beta chain) was recovered during a study of blood T cell repertoires in COVID-19. In the study overall: Material from acute and convalescent COVID-19 was sourced from the United States, Italy and Spain. T cells, B-cell-depleted T cells, or PBMCs provided the cDNA or gDNA that served as material.

V lost 5 bases and J lost 5; bases outside the gene matches: 4. Looked up from germline, CDR1 is SGHTA and CDR2 is FQGNSA. The CDR3 has 14 amino acids. Authors' data handling: Nucleated cell counts were estimated from reference gene primer amplification. Here immunoSEQ multiplex PCR was the method, and the copy in TCRdb shows in-frame clones only, minus some. V, J and clone size were drawn from that table, and D and trimming were deduced from the DNA. Of roughly 150,000 clones in the sample, 85% to 90% are singletons; the top ten hold 3% to 4%. The sequence was collected from a woman between 65 and 79 years old with acute or convalescent COVID-19. J is TRBJ1-2 and V is TRBV7-2, with 11 bases fitting TRBD1. The sample comprised peripheral blood. The DNA for the CDR3 is TGTGCCAGCAGCCCGGACAGGGGGCCGTATGGCTACACCTTC. This gives the protein CASSPDRGPYGYTF.